A selection of T cell receptor beta chains follows, all from one sample in a study of blood T cell repertoires in COVID-19. Generated by immunoSEQ multiplex PCR, the TCRdb table keeps only in-frame clones and is missing some. This table has roughly 90,000 clones, over 75% appearing once. The sample consisted of peripheral blood. All receptors derive from a woman older than 75 with active or convalescent COVID-19. CDR3s include the opening cysteine and the closing phenylalanine or tryptophan.

length	V	J	CDR3
13	TRBV4-3	TRBJ2-3	CASSTTGKDTQYF
14	TRBV7-9	TRBJ1-1	CASSQGNENTEAFF
14	TRBV2	TRBJ1-1	CASSGQGINTEAFF
14	TRBV11-1	TRBJ2-7	CASSAGTSNYEQYF
13	TRBV24-1	TRBJ1-5	CATNQGVDQPQHF
14	TRBV9	TRBJ2-7	CASSVGQTPYEQYF
14	TRBV11-2	TRBJ2-3	CASSFGTSTDTQYF
14	TRBV29-1	TRBJ2-2	CSASKGTEGGELFF
13	TRBV4-3	TRBJ1-5	CASSQDMSQPQHF
17	TRBV7-2	TRBJ2-3	CASSLAHAGGGADTQYF
16	TRBV3-1/TRBV3-2	TRBJ2-7	CASSQCDRGVYYEQYF
15	TRBV2	TRBJ1-5	CASKQGVTPYQPQHF
15	TRBV19	TRBJ2-1	CASRVGSSGRDEQFF
16	TRBV27	TRBJ1-5	CASSLSSGTGNQPQHF
16	TRBV25-1	TRBJ2-2	CASSELDRDPPGELFF
14	TRBV14	TRBJ2-1	CASSQAGGLNEQFF
14	TRBV29-1	TRBJ2-3	CSVERRQGTDTQYF
18	TRBV4-2	TRBJ1-4	CASSQALTGGGVGEKLFF
14	TRBV9	TRBJ1-1	CASSADRRNTEAFF
15	TRBV4-2	TRBJ2-1	CASSQAFQEGSEQFF
13	TRBV7-3	TRBJ2-4	CASSLEDRNIQYF
14	TRBV24-1	TRBJ2-7	CATSDPGTGEEQYF
14	TRBV19	TRBJ2-5	CASTSSGGQETQYF
16	TRBV28	TRBJ2-1	CASSLAGTSGSWEQFF
14	TRBV3-1/TRBV3-2	TRBJ2-1	CASSQRDYTGEQFF
13	TRBV9	TRBJ2-5	CASNRDNQETQYF
17	TRBV28	TRBJ2-6	CASSSGTGVSGANVLTF
14	TRBV29-1	TRBJ1-2	CSVEEETAAYGYTF
13	TRBV3-1/TRBV3-2	TRBJ2-7	CASSQEFTREQYF
13	TRBV19	TRBJ1-1	CASSISPNTEAFF
15	TRBV10-2	TRBJ1-3	CASSESTGSGNTIYF
19	TRBV27	TRBJ1-2	CASSSVTPGQGAAFYGYTF
14	TRBV4-1	TRBJ2-7	CASSPSGLSYEQYF
15	TRBV5-1	TRBJ1-3	CASSFSGGTGNTIYF
16	TRBV7-8	TRBJ2-7	CASSSLGTGNSNEQYF
16	TRBV5-6	TRBJ2-7	CASTIPPGTSLYEQYF
11	TRBV28	TRBJ1-3	CASSWRNTIYF